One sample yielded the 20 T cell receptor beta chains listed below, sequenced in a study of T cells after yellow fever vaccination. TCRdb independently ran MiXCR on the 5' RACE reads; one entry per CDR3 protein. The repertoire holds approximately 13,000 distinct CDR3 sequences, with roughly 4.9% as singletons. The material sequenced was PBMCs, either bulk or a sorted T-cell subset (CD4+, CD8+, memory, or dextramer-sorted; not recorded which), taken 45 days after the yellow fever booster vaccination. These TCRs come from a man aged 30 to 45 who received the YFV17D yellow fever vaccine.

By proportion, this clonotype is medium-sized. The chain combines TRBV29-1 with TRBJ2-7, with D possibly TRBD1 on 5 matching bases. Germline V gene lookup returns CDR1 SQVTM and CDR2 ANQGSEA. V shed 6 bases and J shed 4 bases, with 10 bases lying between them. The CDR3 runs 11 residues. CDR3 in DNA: TGCAGCGTCGGTACAGGTTACGAGCAGTACTTC. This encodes CSVGTGYEQYF.

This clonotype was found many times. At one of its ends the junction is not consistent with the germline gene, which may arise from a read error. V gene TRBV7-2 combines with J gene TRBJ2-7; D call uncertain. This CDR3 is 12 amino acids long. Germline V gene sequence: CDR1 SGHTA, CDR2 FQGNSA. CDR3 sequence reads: CASSLGFKIQHF. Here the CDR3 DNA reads TGTGCCAGCAGCTTAGGGTTTAAAATACAACATTTC.

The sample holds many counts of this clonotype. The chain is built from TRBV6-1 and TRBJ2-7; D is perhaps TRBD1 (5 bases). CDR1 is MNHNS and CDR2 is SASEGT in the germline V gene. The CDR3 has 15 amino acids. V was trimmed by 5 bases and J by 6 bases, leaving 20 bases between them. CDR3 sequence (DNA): TGTGCCAGCAGTAAAATCGACAGTACGGGTGGCGAGCAGTACTTC. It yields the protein CASSKIDSTGGEQYF.

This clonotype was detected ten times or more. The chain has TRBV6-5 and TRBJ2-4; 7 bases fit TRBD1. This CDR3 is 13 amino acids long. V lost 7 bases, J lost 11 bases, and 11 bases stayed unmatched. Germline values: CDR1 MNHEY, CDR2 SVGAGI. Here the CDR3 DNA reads TGTGCCAGCAAGTTAACGGGACAGCGCTTTCAGTACTTC. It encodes CASKLTGQRFQYF.

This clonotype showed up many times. CDR3 residues: CASSPGQNTEAFF. The CDR3 nucleotides read TGTGCCAGCAGTCCCGGACAGAACACTGAAGCTTTCTTT. The genes are TRBV6-1 and TRBJ1-1, with D possibly being TRBD1 (5 bases). The CDR3 totals 13 residues. V lost 5 bases and J lost 1, with 8 bases in between. Germline assignment: CDR1 MNHNS and CDR2 SASEGT.

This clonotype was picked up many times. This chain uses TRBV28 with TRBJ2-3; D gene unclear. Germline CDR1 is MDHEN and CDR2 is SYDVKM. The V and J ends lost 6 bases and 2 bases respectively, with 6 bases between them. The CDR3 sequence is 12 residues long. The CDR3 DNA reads TGTGCCAGCAGAACAGACACAGATACGCAGTATTTT. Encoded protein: CASRTDTDTQYF.

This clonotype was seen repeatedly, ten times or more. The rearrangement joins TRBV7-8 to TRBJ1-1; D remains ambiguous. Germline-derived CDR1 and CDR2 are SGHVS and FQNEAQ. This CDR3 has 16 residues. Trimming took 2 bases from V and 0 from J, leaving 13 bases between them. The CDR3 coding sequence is TGTGCCAGCAGCTTATACCCAGACAAGCTGAACACTGAAGCTTTCTTT. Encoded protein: CASSLYPDKLNTEAFF.

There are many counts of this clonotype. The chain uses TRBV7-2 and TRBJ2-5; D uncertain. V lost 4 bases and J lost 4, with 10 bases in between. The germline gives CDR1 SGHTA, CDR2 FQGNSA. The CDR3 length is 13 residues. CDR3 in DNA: TGTGCCAGCAGCTCACGGGCCTCAGAGACCCAGTACTTC. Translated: CASSSRASETQYF.

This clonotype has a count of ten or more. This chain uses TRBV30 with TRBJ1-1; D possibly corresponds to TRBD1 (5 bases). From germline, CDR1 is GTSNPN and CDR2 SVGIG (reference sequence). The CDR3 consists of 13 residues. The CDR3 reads CAWSRGDQTEAFF. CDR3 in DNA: TGTGCATGGTCAAGGGGCGATCAGACTGAAGCTTTCTTT.

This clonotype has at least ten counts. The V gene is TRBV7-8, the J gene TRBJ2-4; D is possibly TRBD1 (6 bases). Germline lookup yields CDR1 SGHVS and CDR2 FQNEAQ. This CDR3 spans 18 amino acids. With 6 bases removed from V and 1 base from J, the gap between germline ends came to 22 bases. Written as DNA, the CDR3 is TGTGCCAGCAGTCAGGGGCAGGTACTAGGTTTTGCCAAAAACATTCAGTACTTC. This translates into CASSQGQVLGFAKNIQYF.

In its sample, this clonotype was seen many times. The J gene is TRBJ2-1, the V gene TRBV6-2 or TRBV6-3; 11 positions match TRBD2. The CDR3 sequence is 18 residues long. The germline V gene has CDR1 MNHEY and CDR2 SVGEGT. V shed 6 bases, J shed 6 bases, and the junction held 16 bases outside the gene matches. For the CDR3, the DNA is TGTGCCAGCAGGAACCATCTAATTAGCGGGAGGGCCGGCAATGAGCAGTTCTTC. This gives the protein CASRNHLISGRAGNEQFF.

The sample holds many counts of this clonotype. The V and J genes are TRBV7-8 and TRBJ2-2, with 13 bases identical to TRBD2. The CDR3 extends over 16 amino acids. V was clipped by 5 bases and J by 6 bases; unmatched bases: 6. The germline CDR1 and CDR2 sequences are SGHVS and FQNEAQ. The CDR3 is CASSPGLAGPAGELFF. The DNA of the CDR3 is TGTGCCAGCAGCCCGGGACTAGCGGGACCAGCCGGGGAGCTGTTTTTT.

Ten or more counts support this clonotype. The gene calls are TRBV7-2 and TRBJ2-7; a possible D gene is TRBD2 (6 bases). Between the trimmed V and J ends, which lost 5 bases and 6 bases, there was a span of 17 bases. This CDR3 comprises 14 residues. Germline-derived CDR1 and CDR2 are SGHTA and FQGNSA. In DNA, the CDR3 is TGTGCCAGCAGCCTGGGACTCGCCGGGCTCGAGCAGTACTTC. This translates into CASSLGLAGLEQYF.

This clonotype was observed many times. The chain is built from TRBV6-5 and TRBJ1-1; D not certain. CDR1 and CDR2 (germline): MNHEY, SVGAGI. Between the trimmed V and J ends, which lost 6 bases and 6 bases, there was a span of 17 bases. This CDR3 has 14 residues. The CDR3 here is CASSRSPVSAEAFF. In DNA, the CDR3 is TGTGCCAGCAGCCGTTCCCCAGTTAGCGCTGAAGCTTTCTTT.

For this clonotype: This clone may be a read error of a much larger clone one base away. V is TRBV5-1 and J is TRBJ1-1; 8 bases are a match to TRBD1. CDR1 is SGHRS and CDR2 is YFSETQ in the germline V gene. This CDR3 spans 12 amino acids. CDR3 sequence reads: CACSSWTGEAFF. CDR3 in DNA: TGCGCCTGCAGCTCCTGGACAGGGGAAGCTTTCTTT. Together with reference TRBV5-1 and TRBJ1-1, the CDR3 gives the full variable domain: KAGVTQTPRYLIKTRGQQVTLSCSPISGHRSVSWYQQTPGQGLQFLFEYFSETQRNKGNFPGRFSGRQFSNSRSEMNVSTLELGDSALYLCACSSWTGEAFFGQGTRLTVV.

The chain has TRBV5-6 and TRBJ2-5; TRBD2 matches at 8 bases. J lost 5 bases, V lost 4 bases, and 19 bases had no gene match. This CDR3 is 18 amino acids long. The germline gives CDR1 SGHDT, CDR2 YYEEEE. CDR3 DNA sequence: TGTGCCAGCAGCCCCGGGGCAATTCGCGGGAGGATCTGGGAGACCCAGTACTTC. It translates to CASSPGAIRGRIWETQYF.

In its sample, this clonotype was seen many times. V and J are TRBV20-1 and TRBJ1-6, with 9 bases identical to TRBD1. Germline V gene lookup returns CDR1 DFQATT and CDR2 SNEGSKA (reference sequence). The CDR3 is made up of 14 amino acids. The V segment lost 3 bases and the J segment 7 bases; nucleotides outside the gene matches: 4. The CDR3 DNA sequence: TGCAGTGCTAGGGTGGGACAGGGAAATTCACCCCTCCACTTT. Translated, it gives CSARVGQGNSPLHF.

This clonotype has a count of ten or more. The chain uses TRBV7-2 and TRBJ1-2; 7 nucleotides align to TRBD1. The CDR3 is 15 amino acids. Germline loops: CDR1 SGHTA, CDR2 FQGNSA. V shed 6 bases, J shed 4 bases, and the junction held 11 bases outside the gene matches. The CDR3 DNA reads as TGTGCCAGCAGACCTACAGGGGAAAAGGGCTATGGCTACACCTTC. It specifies CASRPTGEKGYGYTF. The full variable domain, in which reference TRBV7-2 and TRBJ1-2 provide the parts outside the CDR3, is GAGVSQSPSNKVTEKGKDVELRCDPISGHTALYWYRQSLGQGLEFLIYFQGNSAPDKSGLPSDRFSAERTGGSVSTLTIQRTQQEDSAVYLCASRPTGEKGYGYTFGSGTRLTVV.

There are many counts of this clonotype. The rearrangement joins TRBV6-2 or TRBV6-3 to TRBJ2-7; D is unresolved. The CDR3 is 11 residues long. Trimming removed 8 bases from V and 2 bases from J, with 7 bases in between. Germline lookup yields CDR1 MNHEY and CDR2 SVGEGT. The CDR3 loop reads CASSQTYEQYF. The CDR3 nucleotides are TGTGCCAGCTCCCAAACCTACGAGCAGTACTTC.

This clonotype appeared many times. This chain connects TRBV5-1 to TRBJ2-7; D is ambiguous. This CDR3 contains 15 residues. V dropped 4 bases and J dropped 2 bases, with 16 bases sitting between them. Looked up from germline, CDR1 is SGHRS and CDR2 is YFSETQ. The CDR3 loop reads CASSPSTQTTYEQYF. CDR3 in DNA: TGCGCCAGCAGCCCATCGACCCAGACAACCTACGAGCAGTACTTC. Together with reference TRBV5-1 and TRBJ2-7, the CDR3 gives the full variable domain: KAGVTQTPRYLIKTRGQQVTLSCSPISGHRSVSWYQQTPGQGLQFLFEYFSETQRNKGNFPGRFSGRQFSNSRSEMNVSTLELGDSALYLCASSPSTQTTYEQYFGPGTRLTVT.